The 19 T cell receptor beta chains below come from one sample, sequenced in a study of T cell responses to AZD1222 COVID-19 vaccine. The data were produced by immunoSEQ multiplex PCR, yet TCRdb's version contains in-frame clones alone and is incomplete. The table has about 82,000 clones, approximately 90% seen once. The sample in question was peripheral blood, obtained on day 0 of AZD1222 vaccination. These receptors came from an adult in good health.

In this sample, this clone turned up a few times. The rearrangement links TRBV27 to TRBJ1-1; unclear D gene. V dropped 2 bases and J dropped 8 bases, with 0 bases sitting between them. Per germline, CDR1 MNHEY and CDR2 SMNVEV (reference sequence). The CDR3 covers 9 residues. In DNA, the CDR3 is TGTGCCAGCAGTTTAGAAGCTTTCTTT. This sequence encodes CASSLEAFF.

The chain joins TRBV19 to TRBJ2-2; perhaps TRBD2 as D (5 bases). The V end was cut by 7 bases, the J end by 6 bases, with 15 bases between. The germline V gene encodes CDR1 LNHDA and CDR2 SQIVND (reference sequence). The CDR3 consists of 14 residues. The CDR3 DNA follows: TGTGCCAGTATCACGGACCGCGGGTCCGGGGAGCTGTTTTTT. It is translated as CASITDRGSGELFF.

This rearrangement joins TRBV4-3 to TRBJ2-3, with 10 bases lining up with TRBD1. Germline CDR1 is LGHNA and CDR2 is YSLEER. CDR3 length: 16 amino acids. Trimming took 2 bases from V and 0 from J; bases not matched to a gene: 2. DNA for the CDR3: TGCGCCAGCAGCCAAAGGACAGGGGGGAGCACAGATACGCAGTATTTT. It specifies CASSQRTGGSTDTQYF.

The V call is TRBV7-2, the J call TRBJ1-2; D is perhaps TRBD1 (6 bases). The CDR3 is 13 amino acids. CDR1 SGHTA and CDR2 FQGNSA come from the germline V gene. Trimming removed 3 bases from V and 11 bases from J, with 16 bases in between. Here the CDR3 reads CASSFSAQGTYTF. In nucleotides, the CDR3 is TGTGCCAGCAGCTTCAGTGCGCAGGGGACTTACACCTTC.

This chain's CDR3 is CASTWTWGSLFF. CDR3 coding DNA: TGTGCCAGCACCTGGACATGGGGGTCCCTGTTTTTT. V is TRBV2 and J is TRBJ1-4; D is possibly TRBD1 (5 bases). CDR3 size: 12 residues. The germline V gene has CDR1 SNHLY and CDR2 FYNNEI. V was pared by 7 bases and J by 14 bases, with 17 bases between.

CDR3 bases: TGTGCCAGCAGGCCCTATGGGACGGGGGGTCAGCCCCAGCATTTT. Its protein product is CASRPYGTGGQPQHF. The chain couples TRBV6-5 to TRBJ1-5, with TRBD1 as a possible D gene (5 bases). Germline V CDR1 and CDR2: MNHEY, SVGAGI. V gave up 6 bases and J gave up 6 bases, with 18 bases separating them. CDR3 length equals 15 residues.

This clone was counted a few times. The V call is TRBV7-2, the J call TRBJ2-3; D is unresolved. Germline V CDR1 and CDR2: SGHTA, FQGNSA. V was clipped by 3 bases and J by 4 bases, with 5 bases between them. This CDR3 spans 12 amino acids. The CDR3 region is CASSFYADTQYF. The CDR3, as DNA: TGTGCCAGCAGCTTCTATGCAGATACGCAGTATTTT.

The genes are TRBV5-4 and TRBJ1-4; no firm D call. Per the germline V gene, CDR1 is SGHNT and CDR2 is YYREEE (reference sequence). V lost 5 bases, J lost 5 bases, and 7 bases lay in between. The CDR3 totals 12 residues. The CDR3 is CASSSVNEKLFF. For the CDR3, the DNA is TGTGCCAGCAGTTCCGTAAATGAAAAACTGTTTTTT.

The chain employs TRBV14 and TRBJ2-7; 7 bases are a match to TRBD1. Germline V gives CDR1 SGHDN, CDR2 FVKESK. This CDR3 is built from 13 residues. Trimming cost V 2 bases and J 9 bases; bases outside gene matches: 7. The DNA for the CDR3 is TGTGCCAGCAGCCAAACCGACAGGGTAGGGCAGTACTTC. Encoded protein: CASSQTDRVGQYF.

The chain is built from TRBV24-1 and TRBJ2-1, with 10 nucleotides matching TRBD2. This CDR3 is 15 amino acids long. Germline CDR1 is KGHDR and CDR2 is SFDVKD. The junction had 5 bases not matched to a gene; V was cut back by 4 bases and J by 6 bases. CDR3: CATSEWASGSNEQFF. CDR3 nucleotides: TGTGCCACCAGTGAGTGGGCTAGCGGGAGCAATGAGCAGTTCTTC.

The V and J genes are TRBV9 and TRBJ2-7; a weak D match, TRBD1 (6 bases). With 1 base removed from V and 4 bases from J, the gap between germline ends came to 12 bases. Germline lookup yields CDR1 SGDLS and CDR2 YYNGEE. This CDR3 spans 14 amino acids. The CDR3, as DNA: TGTGCCAGCAGCGTAACTTCCGGACAGTACGAGCAGTACTTC. It yields the protein CASSVTSGQYEQYF.

The V call is TRBV5-1, the J call TRBJ1-5; D perhaps matches TRBD1 (5 bases). This CDR3 region has 15 residues. V was pared by 4 bases and J by 1 base, with 12 bases between. Germline lookup yields CDR1 SGHRS and CDR2 YFSETQ. Written as DNA, the CDR3 is TGCGCCAGCAGCGAGGGGATCGGGAGCAATCAGCCCCAGCATTTT. As protein: CASSEGIGSNQPQHF.

This clone occurred once. The rearrangement uses TRBV9 and TRBJ1-2, with D hard to call. This CDR3 is 16 amino acids long. The V end lost 0 bases, the J end lost 4 bases, and 16 bases lay between the germline ends. The germline V gene has CDR1 SGDLS and CDR2 YYNGEE. For the CDR3, the DNA is TGTGCCAGCAGCGTAGGGGAGGTCGGGTGGCCCTATGGCTACACCTTC. Residues: CASSVGEVGWPYGYTF. The whole variable domain, filled in from reference TRBV9 and TRBJ1-2, reads DSGVTQTPKHLITATGQRVTLRCSPRSGDLSVYWYQQSLDQGLQFLIQYYNGEERAKGNILERFSAQQFPDLHSELNLSSLELGDSALYFCASSVGEVGWPYGYTFGSGTRLTVV.

On this clone itself: Within the sample, other DNA sequences also encode this same CDR3. This chain joins TRBV7-2 and TRBJ2-5; D not resolved. The CDR3 contains 13 residues. Trimming left V 1 base short and J 3 bases short, with 6 bases between. Germline V gene lookup returns CDR1 SGHTA and CDR2 FQGNSA. The CDR3 coding sequence is TGTGCCAGCAGCTTAGGACGGAAAGAGACCCAGTACTTC. Protein: CASSLGRKETQYF. Supplemented by reference TRBV7-2 and TRBJ2-5, the full variable domain reads GAGVSQSPSNKVTEKGKDVELRCDPISGHTALYWYRQSLGQGLEFLIYFQGNSAPDKSGLPSDRFSAERTGGSVSTLTIQRTQQEDSAVYLCASSLGRKETQYFGPGTRLLVL.

The rearrangement uses TRBV6-2 or TRBV6-3 and TRBJ2-1; no clear D gene. Germline loops: CDR1 MNHEY, CDR2 SVGEGT. V dropped 2 bases and J dropped 4 bases, with 9 bases sitting between them. The CDR3 extends over 14 amino acids. The CDR3 bases are TGTGCCAGCAGTTACGACCAGCTATACAATGAGCAGTTCTTC. Its protein product is CASSYDQLYNEQFF.

The chain combines TRBV7-3 with TRBJ2-7; 9 positions agree with TRBD1. Unmatched junction bases numbered 7, after V lost 3 bases and J lost 4 bases. CDR3 length: 15 residues. Looked up from germline, CDR1 is SGHTA and CDR2 is FQGTGA. The CDR3 bases are TGTGCCAGCAGCTTGGAGGGACAGGGTAATTACGAGCAGTACTTC. This gives the protein CASSLEGQGNYEQYF.

This rearrangement joins TRBV24-1 to TRBJ2-5; 7 bases map to TRBD1. Germline V lookup: CDR1 KGHDR, CDR2 SFDVKD. The junction had 10 bases not matched to a gene; V was cut back by 4 bases and J by 3 bases. The CDR3 is 16 amino acids. DNA for the CDR3: TGTGCCACCAGTGACCATAGCAGGGGGACCAAAGAGACCCAGTACTTC. Protein sequence: CATSDHSRGTKETQYF.

The V call is TRBV4-3, the J call TRBJ1-3, with D unclear. The CDR3 contains 17 residues. CDR1 is LGHNA and CDR2 is YSLEER in the germline V gene. The V and J ends lost 1 base and 0 bases respectively, with 13 bases between them. The CDR3 nucleotides are TGCGCCAGCAGCCAAGCTGGAACCTTACTCTCTGGAAACACCATATATTTT. It translates to CASSQAGTLLSGNTIYF.

The CDR3 DNA reads as TGTGCCAGCAGCTTAGGGCCCGGAGGCAATCAGCCCCAGCATTTT. This encodes CASSLGPGGNQPQHF. V and J are TRBV7-2 and TRBJ1-5; no reliable D call. Germline V gene data show CDR1 as SGHTA and CDR2 as FQGNSA. CDR3 size: 15 residues. V was trimmed by 1 base and J by 2 bases, leaving 9 bases between them.